These 2 T cell receptor beta chains share one sample of origin, sequenced in a study of control samples from healthy donors and cancer patients. The method was immunoSEQ multiplex PCR; TCRdb's version includes in-frame clones alone and lacks a portion of them. The table includes about 180,000 clones, about 90% detected once. The sequenced material came from blood. These receptors came from a woman between 45 and 60 years old in good health.

In regard to this clone: At one end the junction does not follow the germline gene, possibly because of a read error. The chain recombines TRBV3-1 (or the pseudogene TRBV3-2) with TRBJ2-7, with D perhaps matching TRBD1 (5 bases). This CDR3 contains 12 residues. From germline, CDR1 is LGHDT and CDR2 YNNKEL (reference sequence). The CDR3 DNA is TGTGCCAGCAGCCAAGATCTCCGGACAATCAACTTC. It specifies CASSQDLRTINF.

This sequence joins TRBV6-2 or TRBV6-3 and TRBJ1-6, with 7 nucleotides matching TRBD1. The germline CDR1 and CDR2 sequences are MNHEY and SVGEGT. The CDR3 has 15 residues. Germline trimming cut 4 bases from V and 7 bases from J; bases unmatched to any gene: 7. The CDR3 region is CASSSLDRTNSPLHF. The CDR3 nucleotides read TGTGCCAGCAGTTCCCTGGACAGGACCAATTCACCCCTCCACTTT.